One and the same sample provided the 26 T cell receptor beta chains below, sequenced in a study of T cells after yellow fever vaccination. TCRdb re-called the 5' RACE reads with MiXCR, one entry per CDR3 protein. The sample contains about 220,000 distinct CDR3 sequences, approximately 3% of which appear only once. Source: CD4+ T cells sorted from PBMCs, taken 10 days after the yellow fever booster vaccination. All receptors come from a man aged 18 to 30 who received the YFV17D yellow fever vaccine.

The chain links TRBV5-1 to TRBJ2-3, with 8 bases matching TRBD1. Germline trimming cut 4 bases from V and 4 bases from J; bases unmatched to any gene: 8. There are 15 residues in the CDR3. CDR1 SGHRS and CDR2 YFSETQ come from the germline V gene. The CDR3 DNA follows: TGCGCCAGCAGCCGGACAGGGATCGGCTCAGATACGCAGTATTTT. It is translated as CASSRTGIGSDTQYF.

This clonotype was detected a few times. The rearrangement uses TRBV7-2 and TRBJ1-1; D possibly corresponds to TRBD1 (5 bases). The CDR3 contains 17 residues. Germline assignment: CDR1 SGHTA and CDR2 FQGNSA. The ends were cut back, 5 bases at V and 1 base at J, with 20 bases in the middle. Here the CDR3 DNA reads TGTGCCAGCAGCCGGACTGGGGACGGCGGATCGAACACTGAAGCTTTCTTT. This encodes CASSRTGDGGSNTEAFF. Full variable domain (missing parts from reference TRBV7-2 and TRBJ1-1): GAGVSQSPSNKVTEKGKDVELRCDPISGHTALYWYRQSLGQGLEFLIYFQGNSAPDKSGLPSDRFSAERTGGSVSTLTIQRTQQEDSAVYLCASSRTGDGGSNTEAFFGQGTRLTVV.

This clonotype has a count of ten or more. The gene calls are TRBV7-9 and TRBJ2-7; possibly TRBD1 for D (6 bases). From germline, CDR1 is SEHNR and CDR2 FQNEAQ (reference sequence). Deletions cut 4 bases from V and 1 base from J, with 17 bases between. This CDR3 spans 16 amino acids. The CDR3 DNA reads TGTGCCAGCAGCTCTTCCCCGGGACACCTATCCTACGAGCAGTACTTC. Amino acids: CASSSSPGHLSYEQYF.

This clonotype was counted ten times or more. The V call is TRBV5-1, the J call TRBJ1-6, with D hard to call. This CDR3 comprises 14 residues. CDR1 is SGHRS, CDR2 YFSETQ, per germline. Trimming removed 0 bases from V and 7 bases from J, with 8 bases in between. CDR3 in DNA: TGCGCCAGCAGCTTGGCCACAGCCAATTCACCCCTCCACTTT. Residues: CASSLATANSPLHF.

This clonotype was recorded many times. The V and J genes are TRBV7-2 and TRBJ2-2; 10 bases align to TRBD2. Germline assignment: CDR1 SGHTA and CDR2 FQGNSA. The CDR3 spans 16 residues. Trimming took 4 bases from V and 0 from J; bases not matched to a gene: 2. This CDR3 is CASSYSGGANTGELFF. CDR3 bases: TGTGCCAGCAGCTACAGCGGGGGGGCGAACACCGGGGAGCTGTTTTTT.

This clonotype occurred many times. This sequence joins TRBV20-1 and TRBJ1-4, with a possible D match to TRBD1 (5 bases). Germline CDR1 and CDR2: DFQATT and SNEGSKA (reference sequence). The CDR3 is 16 residues long. V dropped 0 bases and J dropped 0 bases, with 11 bases sitting between them. The CDR3 nucleotides are TGCAGTGCTAGAGAGGGGCAGACAACAACTAATGAAAAACTGTTTTTT. Encoded protein: CSAREGQTTTNEKLFF.

Ten or more counts support this clonotype. The chain recombines TRBV23-1 with TRBJ2-5; 7 nucleotides align to TRBD1. TRBV23-1 is known as an ORF, though its function is uncertain. The CDR3 loop spans 15 amino acids. The DNA for the CDR3 is TGCGCAGTGGTCCTCGTTGGCAGGGGGCAAGAGACCCAGTACTTC. Translated, it gives CAVVLVGRGQETQYF.

This clonotype was seen at least ten times. The rearrangement links TRBV7-9 to TRBJ1-2; possible D gene TRBD1, 5 bases. The CDR3 is 12 residues long. CDR1 is SEHNR and CDR2 is FQNEAQ in the germline V gene (reference sequence). V lost 1 base and J 7 bases, leaving 7 bases between the germline ends. The CDR3 sequence is CASSLVRAGYTF. DNA of the CDR3: TGTGCCAGCAGCTTAGTCAGGGCTGGCTACACCTTC.

This clonotype occurred many times. The J gene is TRBJ1-1, the V gene TRBV7-9; D is undetermined. The V and J ends lost 2 bases and 0 bases respectively, with 1 base between them. The CDR3 contains 12 residues. In germline, CDR1 is SEHNR, CDR2 FQNEAQ (reference sequence). The CDR3 loop is CASSLLNTEAFF. The CDR3 DNA follows: TGTGCCAGCAGCTTATTGAACACTGAAGCTTTCTTT.

This clonotype has a count of ten or more. The chain carries TRBV5-5 and TRBJ1-1; D unclear. Between the trimmed V and J ends, which lost 2 bases and 5 bases, there was a span of 19 bases. The V gene's germline CDR1 is SGHKS and CDR2 YYEKEE (reference sequence). This CDR3 region has 16 residues. DNA of the CDR3: TGTGCCAGCAGCTTACGAACAACAGTAAGGTTGACTGAAGCTTTCTTT. It is translated as CASSLRTTVRLTEAFF.

This clonotype has just a few counts. The chain recombines TRBV7-2 with TRBJ2-1; TRBD2 aligns across 7 bases. This CDR3 region has 15 residues. CDR1 is SGHTA and CDR2 is FQGNSA in the germline V gene. The ends lost 8 bases at V and 6 bases at J; junction bases unmatched: 13. This CDR3 is CASRAGQGGFNEQFF. CDR3 DNA: TGTGCCAGCCGGGCCGGTCAGGGAGGGTTCAATGAGCAGTTCTTC.

This clonotype was counted at least ten times. The V call is TRBV28, the J call TRBJ2-4; the D is unclear. This CDR3 is built from 18 residues. The germline V gene has CDR1 MDHEN and CDR2 SYDVKM. V was pared by 5 bases and J by 0 bases, with 20 bases between. The CDR3 bases are TGTGCCAGCAGTCCGGACCGGCAACAAAACCTAGCCAAAAACATTCAGTACTTC. This sequence encodes CASSPDRQQNLAKNIQYF.

This clonotype was seen at least ten times. The chain recombines TRBV10-3 with TRBJ2-3; D is tentatively TRBD1 or TRBD2 (6 bases each). The V end lost 5 bases, the J end lost 6 bases, and 9 bases lay between the germline ends. The germline V gene has CDR1 ENHRY and CDR2 SYGVKD. This CDR3 comprises 12 residues. CDR3 residues: CAISRGADTQYF. CDR3 DNA: TGTGCCATCAGTAGGGGGGCGGATACGCAGTATTTT.

In this sample, this clonotype turned up many times. The chain joins TRBV10-3 to TRBJ2-3, with TRBD2 as a possible D gene (6 bases). The CDR3 loop spans 16 amino acids. The V and J ends lost 6 bases and 0 bases respectively, with 16 bases between them. Germline V gene sequence: CDR1 ENHRY, CDR2 SYGVKD. CDR3 region: CAIRRGVDASTDTQYF. The CDR3 nucleotides are TGTGCCATCAGGCGCGGGGTTGACGCTAGCACAGATACGCAGTATTTT.

This clonotype was counted at least ten times. The V and J genes are TRBV4-3 and TRBJ1-2; possibly TRBD1 for D (5 bases). The V gene lost 2 bases and the J gene lost 5 bases, with 15 bases spanning the gap. This CDR3 contains 15 residues. In germline, CDR1 is LGHNA, CDR2 YSLEER. The CDR3 DNA reads as TGCGCCAGCAGCCAACCTGGACAAAGTCGGTATGGCTACACCTTC. Amino acids: CASSQPGQSRYGYTF.

The table lists this clonotype with many counts. The V gene is TRBV6-6, the J gene TRBJ2-1, with 10 bases lining up with TRBD2. This CDR3 has 14 residues. The germline V gene has CDR1 MNHNY and CDR2 SVGAGI (reference sequence). The V gene end was trimmed by 8 bases and the J gene end by 6 bases; junction bases not matched to a gene: 7. The CDR3 bases are TGTGCCAGCGGAATTAGCGGGGGGACCAATGAGCAGTTCTTC. Translated, it gives CASGISGGTNEQFF.

This clonotype was seen a few times. The chain employs TRBV3-1 and TRBJ2-4; 7 nucleotides agree with TRBD1. Unmatched junction bases numbered 13, after V lost 3 bases and J lost 8 bases. CDR1 and CDR2 (germline): LGHDT, YNNKEL (reference sequence). The CDR3 covers 16 residues. The CDR3: CASSQGEGAGAYIQYF. CDR3 nucleotide sequence: TGTGCCAGCAGCCAGGGTGAGGGGGCCGGGGCGTACATTCAGTACTTC. The full variable domain, rest sourced from reference TRBV3-1 and TRBJ2-4, is DTAVSQTPKYLVTQMGNDKSIKCEQNLGHDTMYWYKQDSKKFLKIMFSYNNKELIINETVPNRFSPKSPDKAHLNLHINSLELGDSAVYFCASSQGEGAGAYIQYFGAGTRLSVL.

This clonotype has only a few counts. The chain is built from TRBV18 and TRBJ1-6, with D uncertain. This CDR3 spans 16 amino acids. Deletions cut 0 bases from V and 5 bases from J, with 11 bases between. Germline V gene lookup returns CDR1 KGHSH and CDR2 LQKENI. Here the CDR3 reads CASSPPSTFNNSPLHF. The CDR3 DNA reads TGTGCCAGCTCACCACCGAGTACGTTTAATAATTCACCCCTCCACTTT. The full variable domain, rest sourced from reference TRBV18 and TRBJ1-6, is NAGVMQNPRHLVRRRGQEARLRCSPMKGHSHVYWYRQLPEEGLKFMVYLQKENIIDESGMPKERFSAEFPKEGPSILRIQQVVRGDSAAYFCASSPPSTFNNSPLHFGNGTRLTVT.

This clonotype occurred a few times. CDR3 sequence (DNA): TGTGCCAGCACTTTTAGCACCGGGGAGCTGTTTTTT. Protein: CASTFSTGELFF. The genes are TRBV6-1 and TRBJ2-2; D not resolved. Trimming stripped 7 bases from V and 4 bases from J, with 7 bases between. Germline assignment: CDR1 MNHNS and CDR2 SASEGT. The CDR3 spans 12 residues.

This clonotype was counted between two and nine times. The chain is built from TRBV18 and TRBJ2-6; maybe TRBD1 (6 bases). The V gene's germline CDR1 is KGHSH and CDR2 LQKENI. Trimming took 4 bases from V and 3 from J, leaving 16 bases between them. This CDR3 is 17 amino acids long. The CDR3 nucleotides read TGTGCCAGCTCACTTCTCACAGGGCCGGGTGGGGCCAACGTCCTGACTTTC. It encodes CASSLLTGPGGANVLTF.

There are a few counts of this clonotype. The rearrangement joins TRBV6-5 to TRBJ2-6, with a weak D call TRBD1 (6 bases). Germline V CDR1 and CDR2: MNHEY, SVGAGI. The CDR3 has 16 amino acids. V lost 4 bases and J lost 2, with 12 bases in between. The CDR3 DNA follows: TGTGCCAGCAGTTTAACAGGGAAGGCTGGGGCCAACGTCCTGACTTTC. Residues: CASSLTGKAGANVLTF.

This clonotype was recorded at least ten times. The V call is TRBV10-3, the J call TRBJ2-2; D remains unclear. Germline lookup yields CDR1 ENHRY and CDR2 SYGVKD. The CDR3 covers 16 residues. V lost 8 bases and J lost 6, with 22 bases in between. The CDR3 region is CAIGPLFTESAGELFF. DNA for the CDR3: TGTGCCATCGGTCCGCTATTCACCGAATCGGCCGGGGAGCTGTTTTTT.

This clonotype has a handful of counts. The chain employs TRBV28 and TRBJ2-3, with D possibly being TRBD2 (5 bases). This CDR3 spans 12 amino acids. Trimming pared 6 bases from V and 6 bases from J, leaving 10 bases between. Germline CDR1 and CDR2: MDHEN and SYDVKM. The CDR3 spells CASRGAPDTQYF. The CDR3 DNA follows: TGTGCCAGCAGGGGAGCCCCGGATACGCAGTATTTT.

This clonotype was counted ten times or more. The chain combines TRBV7-3 with TRBJ2-1, with TRBD2 matching over 14 bases. Germline CDR1 is SGHTA and CDR2 is FQGTGA. This CDR3 is built from 15 residues. The V and J ends lost 5 bases and 7 bases, in that order; junction bases with no gene match: 4. The DNA for the CDR3 is TGTGCCAGCAGCGCCGGACTAGCGGGGGGAAATGAGCAGTTCTTC. It yields the protein CASSAGLAGGNEQFF.

This clonotype was detected many times. This chain uses TRBV7-2 with TRBJ2-2, with TRBD2 matching 8 bases. Germline CDR1 SGHTA, CDR2 FQGNSA. This CDR3 contains 16 residues. With V trimmed by 3 bases and J by 5 bases, 8 bases remained unmatched. CDR3 sequence: CASSFSRGGLTGELFF. For the CDR3, the DNA is TGTGCCAGCAGCTTTAGCCGGGGGGGCTTGACCGGGGAGCTGTTTTTT.

This clonotype has a handful of counts. The chain couples TRBV3-2 to TRBJ2-3; the table's D call, TRBD1, was not checked against the DNA. TRBV3-2 is recorded as a pseudogene. The CDR3 has 16 amino acids. The CDR3 region is CASSRPRQGAPDTQYF. CDR3 sequence (DNA): TGTGCCAGCAGCCGGCCCCGACAGGGTGCCCCAGATACGCAGTATTTT.